The entry below describes one T cell receptor (beta chain). Its antigen remains unidentified. The PCR employed 60 Vbeta primers together with 13 Jbeta primers. Only in-frame clones appear in the TCRdb table, and some are missing; sequencing was by immunoSEQ multiplex PCR. The data hold 150,000 or so clones, with about three quarters observed a single time. These data come from a study of cytomegalovirus exposure and HLA in healthy donors. The CDR3 sequence is 13 residues long. V was trimmed by 4 bases and J by 3 bases, leaving 11 bases between them. CDR1 is SGHRS and CDR2 is YFSETQ in the germline V gene. Study-level points and caveats: An analysis done earlier found most TCR beta V segments productive about 90% or about 30% of the time. The authors judged a highly shared variant cluster likely a sequencing artifact.

The chain uses TRBV5-1 and TRBJ2-7; D is perhaps TRBD2 (6 bases). The TCR was taken from a male donor in good health and CMV-seronegative. Sequenced input: PBMCs. DNA of the CDR3: TGCGCCAGCAGCCGGGGGACCGGCTACGAGCAGTACTTC. This translates into CASSRGTGYEQYF.